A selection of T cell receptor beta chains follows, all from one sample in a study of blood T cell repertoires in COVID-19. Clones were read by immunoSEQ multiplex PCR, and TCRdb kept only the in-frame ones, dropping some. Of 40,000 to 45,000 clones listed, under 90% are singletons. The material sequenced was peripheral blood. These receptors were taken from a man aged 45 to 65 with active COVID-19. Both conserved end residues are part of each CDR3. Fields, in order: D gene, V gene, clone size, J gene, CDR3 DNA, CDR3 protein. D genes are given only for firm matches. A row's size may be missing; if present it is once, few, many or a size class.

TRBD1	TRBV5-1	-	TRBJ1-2	TGCGCCAGCAGCCTTCTAGGACAGGGGGCTTATGGCTACACCTTC	CASSLLGQGAYGYTF
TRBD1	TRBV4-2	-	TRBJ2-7	TGTGCCAGCAGCCAAGAGGACAGGGGGTTCTACGAGCAGTACTTC	CASSQEDRGFYEQYF
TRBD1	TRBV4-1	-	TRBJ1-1	TGCGCCAGCAGCTATCGACAGGGGACTGAAGCTTTCTTT	CASSYRQGTEAFF
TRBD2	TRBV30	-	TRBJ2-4	TGTGCCTGGAGTGGAGGACTAGCGCTACTAGCCAAAAACATTCAGTACTTC	CAWSGGLALLAKNIQYF
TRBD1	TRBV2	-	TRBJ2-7	TGTGCCAGCAGACCCCCGGACAGGGCCTACGAGCAGTACTTC	CASRPPDRAYEQYF
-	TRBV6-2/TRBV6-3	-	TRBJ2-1	TGTGCCAGCAGTTGGACTCCCTACAATGAGCAGTTCTTC	CASSWTPYNEQFF
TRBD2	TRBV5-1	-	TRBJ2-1	TGCGCCAGCAGCTTGGTATTAACTAGCGGGATAGTTGAGCAGTTCTTC	CASSLVLTSGIVEQFF
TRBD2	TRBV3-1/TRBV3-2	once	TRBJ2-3	TGTGCCAGCAGCCAAAAGCGGGAGGTTACGCAGTATTTT	CASSQKREVTQYF
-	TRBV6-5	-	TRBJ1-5	TGTGCCAGCAGTCGAGCCGAGAATCAGCCCCAGCATTTT	CASSRAENQPQHF
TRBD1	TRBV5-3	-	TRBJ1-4	TGTGCCAGAATCCCACCGGGACAGGAGGTGGTGGCTAATGAAAAACTGTTTTTT	CARIPPGQEVVANEKLFF
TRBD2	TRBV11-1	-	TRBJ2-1	TGTGCCAGCAGCTTGAGGACTAGCAAAAATGAGCAGTTCTTC	CASSLRTSKNEQFF
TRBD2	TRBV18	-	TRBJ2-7	TGTGCCAGCTCACGAGGACTAGCGGGAGGGGAAATGGGGAGCGAGCAGTACTTC	CASSRGLAGGEMGSEQYF
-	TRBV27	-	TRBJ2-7	TGTGCCAGCAGTTTATCGCTAGCGTCGGGCAACGAGCAGTACTTC	CASSLSLASGNEQYF
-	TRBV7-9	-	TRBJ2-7	TGTGCCAGCAGCTTAAACCAACGCCGAGGGTCCGACTACGAGCAGTACTTC	CASSLNQRRGSDYEQYF
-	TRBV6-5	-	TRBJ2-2	TGTGCCAGCAGGACAGGATTTTCGGGACTAGAGCTGTTTTTT	CASRTGFSGLELFF
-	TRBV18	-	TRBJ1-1	TGTGCCAGCTCACCCCTAGACACTGAAGCTTTCTTT	CASSPLDTEAFF
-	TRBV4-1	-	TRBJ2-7	TGCGCCAGCAGCCAAGTCAGGGATGGATACGAGCAGTACTTC	CASSQVRDGYEQYF
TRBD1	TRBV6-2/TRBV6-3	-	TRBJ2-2	TGTGCCAGCAGTTACTCGCCCCTACAGGGGGCGCGCACCGGGGAGCTGTTTTTT	CASSYSPLQGARTGELFF